This passage covers 28 T cell receptor beta chains from one sample sequenced in a study of graft-versus-host responses after intestinal transplantation. No antigen has been assigned to these receptors. Clones were sequenced by immunoSEQ multiplex PCR, and TCRdb holds only the in-frame ones, with some missing. The data contain about 71,000 clones, around 91% of them seen just once; the ten biggest clones take up 1.3%. The specimen comprised unstimulated CD8+ T cells sorted from spleen or lymph node cells, sampled before intestinal transplant. The origin of the receptors is a human donor who received an intestinal transplant.

This chain uses TRBV6-5 with TRBJ2-5; tentatively, D is TRBD1 (5 bases). Germline CDR1 and CDR2: MNHEY and SVGAGI. V was pared by 2 bases and J by 4 bases, with 14 bases between. The CDR3 runs 15 residues. The DNA for the CDR3 is TGTGCCAGCAGTTACCTAGTTCAGGGCGGAGAGACCCAGTACTTC. Its protein is CASSYLVQGGETQYF.

The genes are TRBV5-6 and TRBJ2-7; D might be TRBD1 (5 bases). The CDR3 totals 13 residues. V lost 1 base and J 5 bases, leaving 10 bases between the germline ends. Per germline, CDR1 SGHDT and CDR2 YYEEEE. CDR3 sequence reads: CASSLMGQHEQYF. For the CDR3, the DNA is TGTGCCAGCAGCTTGATGGGGCAGCACGAGCAGTACTTC.

The rearrangement links TRBV7-2 to TRBJ2-1; 9 nucleotides line up with TRBD2. CDR1 is SGHTA, CDR2 FQGNSA, per germline. V gave up 5 bases and J gave up 5 bases; unmatched junction bases: 7. This CDR3 is built from 15 residues. The CDR3 DNA is TGTGCCAGCAGCCCTTCCCCTAGCGGGGACAATGAGCAGTTCTTC. The encoded protein is CASSPSPSGDNEQFF.

This chain uses TRBV5-4 with TRBJ1-1, with 11 bases aligning to TRBD1. The CDR3 has 16 amino acids. J lost 1 base, V lost 3 bases, and 5 bases had no gene match. Germline V CDR1 and CDR2: SGHNT, YYREEE (reference sequence). The CDR3 DNA is TGTGCCAGCAGCTCCGGGGACAGGGGGTGGAACACTGAAGCTTTCTTT. Translating gives CASSSGDRGWNTEAFF.

DNA of the CDR3: TGTGCCAGCAGCTTTCCGGGACAGGGGCCCTCGAACACTGAAGCTTTCTTT. It encodes CASSFPGQGPSNTEAFF. The chain has TRBV7-8 and TRBJ1-1; 10 bases align to TRBD1. The CDR3 is 17 amino acids. Germline CDR1 reads SGHVS; CDR2 reads FQNEAQ. J gave up 1 base and V 3 bases, and 8 bases lay outside the gene matches.

In its sample, this clone was seen once. The chain combines TRBV5-8 with TRBJ1-5, with D hard to call. V was cut by 4 bases and J by 4 bases, with 3 bases left in between. Germline assignment: CDR1 SGHTS and CDR2 YDEGEE. This CDR3 comprises 11 residues. CDR3 nucleotides: TGTGCCAGCAGCCCGAATCAGCCCCAGCATTTT. Protein: CASSPNQPQHF.

The rearrangement uses TRBV5-1 and TRBJ2-3; TRBD1 agrees at 7 bases. V lost 4 bases, J lost 0 bases, and 11 bases stayed unmatched. Germline CDR1 SGHRS, CDR2 YFSETQ. The CDR3 spans 17 residues. The CDR3 sequence is CASSLTGPHDSTDTQYF. As DNA, the CDR3 is TGCGCCAGCAGCCTGACAGGGCCTCACGACAGCACAGATACGCAGTATTTT.

The chain has TRBV9 and TRBJ2-7, with D unclear. V was trimmed by 2 bases and J by 4 bases, leaving 7 bases between them. This CDR3 comprises 12 residues. The germline V gene has CDR1 SGDLS and CDR2 YYNGEE. CDR3 nucleotide sequence: TGTGCCAGCAGCGTCAGCGATTACGAGCAGTACTTC. Protein product: CASSVSDYEQYF.

The V gene is TRBV29-1, the J gene TRBJ2-7, with TRBD2 matching over 9 bases. In germline, CDR1 is SQVTM, CDR2 ANQGSEA. There are 14 residues in the CDR3. V was clipped by 1 base and J by 2 bases; unmatched bases: 3. The CDR3 DNA is TGCAGCGTTGAAGGGCTAGCGGGGACCTACGAGCAGTACTTC. It specifies CSVEGLAGTYEQYF.

This clone was detected a few times. At one boundary the junction diverges from the germline segment, which might be a read error. The chain joins TRBV6-1 to TRBJ1-4, with 7 positions matching TRBD1. CDR3 length equals 12 residues. The V gene's germline CDR1 is MNHNS and CDR2 SASEGT. The CDR3: CASSERTGDFSF. CDR3 bases: TGTGCCAGCAGTGAACGGACAGGAGATTTTTCCTTT.

The chain joins TRBV19 to TRBJ1-1; 10 bases agree with TRBD1. Germline CDR1 reads LNHDA; CDR2 reads SQIVND (reference sequence). The CDR3 consists of 14 residues. V lost 3 bases, J lost 2 bases, and 0 bases stayed unmatched. The CDR3 is CASSMTGGNTEAFF. Written as DNA, the CDR3 is TGTGCCAGTAGTATGACAGGGGGCAACACTGAAGCTTTCTTT.

CDR3 amino acids: CAISETGTDTQYF. The CDR3 DNA sequence: TGTGCCATCAGTGAAACTGGCACAGATACGCAGTATTTT. The genes are TRBV10-3 and TRBJ2-3; no clear D gene. Per the germline V gene, CDR1 is ENHRY and CDR2 is SYGVKD. V shed 3 bases and J shed 1 base, with 5 bases lying between them. The CDR3 contains 13 residues.

This CDR3 reads CASSDVDRSYEQYF. In DNA, the CDR3 is TGTGCCAGTAGCGACGTCGACAGGAGCTACGAGCAGTACTTC. The chain links TRBV19 to TRBJ2-5, with D possibly TRBD1 on 6 matching bases. The J call may be mistaken, given a closer DNA end match to TRBJ2-7. The germline CDR1 and CDR2 sequences are LNHDA and SQIVND (reference sequence). The CDR3 runs 14 residues.

The V and J genes are TRBV7-9 and TRBJ1-1; 8 bases map to TRBD1. Losses at the gene ends were 4 bases for V and 1 base for J; bases not matched to a gene: 2. In germline, CDR1 is SEHNR, CDR2 FQNEAQ (reference sequence). This CDR3 has 14 residues. The CDR3 loop is CASSSGTGNTEAFF. CDR3 sequence (DNA): TGTGCCAGCAGCTCCGGGACAGGGAACACTGAAGCTTTCTTT.

The chain has TRBV29-1 and TRBJ1-2, with TRBD1 as a possible D gene (6 bases). The V gene lost 7 bases and the J gene lost 2 bases, with 14 bases spanning the gap. This CDR3 has 13 residues. The germline V gene has CDR1 SQVTM and CDR2 ANQGSEA. The DNA of the CDR3 is TGCAGCGCCGAAGGGGGGGCGAACTATGGCTACACCTTC. Translation: CSAEGGANYGYTF.

This chain joins TRBV6-5 and TRBJ1-1; 7 bases are a match to TRBD1. This CDR3 is built from 14 residues. The junction had 7 bases not matched to a gene; V was cut back by 5 bases and J by 4 bases. Germline CDR1 and CDR2: MNHEY and SVGAGI. CDR3 loop: CASSGQDAGTEAFF. Written as DNA, the CDR3 is TGTGCCAGCAGTGGACAGGATGCGGGCACTGAAGCTTTCTTT.

The chain has TRBV16 and TRBJ2-7, with D hard to call. Per germline, CDR1 KGHSY and CDR2 FQNENV. The germline V and J ends were trimmed by 5 bases and 5 bases, with 7 bases remaining between them. The CDR3 is 11 amino acids. The CDR3 loop reads CASSTRDEQYF. The CDR3 DNA follows: TGTGCCAGCAGCACCCGCGACGAGCAGTACTTC.

The rearrangement joins TRBV2 to TRBJ2-2; TRBD1 is a possible D gene (5 bases). The V end was cut by 4 bases, the J end by 4 bases, with 7 bases between. The CDR3 loop spans 13 amino acids. CDR1 SNHLY and CDR2 FYNNEI come from the germline V gene. The chain's CDR3 is CASSGGITGELFF. CDR3 DNA sequence: TGTGCCAGCAGTGGGGGCATCACCGGGGAGCTGTTTTTT.

The chain has TRBV4-2 and TRBJ1-2; possible D gene TRBD1, 5 bases. Germline assignment: CDR1 LGHNA and CDR2 YNFKEQ. This CDR3 region has 18 residues. Trimming removed 1 base at V and 3 bases at J, with 21 bases between. As DNA, the CDR3 is TGTGCCAGCAGCCAAGTCGGGGGAGGTGGGGTGTACGACTATGGCTACACCTTC. Translation: CASSQVGGGGVYDYGYTF.

The sample holds one count of this clone. The V and J genes are TRBV13 and TRBJ1-3, with 7 bases that match TRBD1. The CDR3 sequence is 14 residues long. Unmatched junction bases numbered 0, after V lost 0 bases and J lost 4 bases. Germline V CDR1 and CDR2: PRHDT, FYEKMQ (reference sequence). CDR3 amino acids: CASSLGTGGNTIYF. As DNA, the CDR3 is TGTGCCAGCAGCTTAGGGACAGGGGGAAACACCATATATTTT. The variable domain in full, with the rest retrieved from reference TRBV13 and TRBJ1-3, is AAGVIQSPRHLIKEKRETATLKCYPIPRHDTVYWYQQGPGQDPQFLISFYEKMQSDKGSIPDRFSAQQFSDYHSELNMSSLELGDSALYFCASSLGTGGNTIYFGEGSWLTVV.

This chain joins TRBV7-3 and TRBJ2-1, with D unresolved. Per germline, CDR1 SGHTA and CDR2 FQGTGA. CDR3 length: 15 amino acids. The V end lost 3 bases, the J end lost 0 bases, and 9 bases lay between the germline ends. CDR3 region: CASSFAPSSYNEQFF. The CDR3 DNA follows: TGTGCCAGCAGCTTCGCGCCGAGCTCCTACAATGAGCAGTTCTTC.

The rearrangement links TRBV7-3 to TRBJ2-5, with 11 bases identical to TRBD2. Trimming removed 5 bases from V and 5 bases from J; junction bases left unmatched: 7. This CDR3 region has 15 residues. CDR1 and CDR2 (germline): SGHTA, FQGTGA. CDR3 coding DNA: TGTGCCAGCAGCGTACTAGCGGGGGCAGGGGAGACCCAGTACTTC. Translated, it gives CASSVLAGAGETQYF.

CDR3 loop: CASSLGYMNTEAFF. In DNA form, the CDR3 reads TGTGCCAGCAGCTTAGGGTACATGAACACTGAAGCTTTCTTT. This sequence joins TRBV11-3 and TRBJ1-1, with no clear D. This CDR3 has 14 residues. The germline gives CDR1 SGHNT, CDR2 YENEEA. V was cut by 1 base and J by 0 bases, with 6 bases left in between.

The chain has TRBV13 and TRBJ2-3; 7 nucleotides match TRBD2. CDR1 is PRHDT and CDR2 is FYEKMQ in the germline V gene (reference sequence). The CDR3 is 14 amino acids. Losses at the gene ends were 10 bases for V and 5 bases for J; bases not matched to a gene: 12. CDR3 bases: TGTGCCACCCGGCCGGGGACTAACCTAGATACGCAGTATTTT. Its protein is CATRPGTNLDTQYF.

The V and J genes are TRBV13 and TRBJ2-3, with 7 bases matching TRBD2. This CDR3 contains 17 residues. The V gene end was trimmed by 3 bases and the J gene end by 4 bases; junction bases not matched to a gene: 13. Looked up from germline, CDR1 is PRHDT and CDR2 is FYEKMQ (reference sequence). The DNA for the CDR3 is TGTGCCAGCAGCTTCCCCAGCGGGGACCCGCAGCCAGATACGCAGTATTTT. Its protein is CASSFPSGDPQPDTQYF. Full variable domain (rest looked up from reference TRBV13 and TRBJ2-3): AAGVIQSPRHLIKEKRETATLKCYPIPRHDTVYWYQQGPGQDPQFLISFYEKMQSDKGSIPDRFSAQQFSDYHSELNMSSLELGDSALYFCASSFPSGDPQPDTQYFGPGTRLTVL.

This clone has only a few counts. V is TRBV4-1 and J is TRBJ1-1; 8 nucleotides align to TRBD1. After removal of 7 bases from V and 3 bases from J, the junction contained 7 bases not matched to a gene. Germline lookup yields CDR1 MGHRA and CDR2 YSYEKL. The CDR3 extends over 14 amino acids. Here the CDR3 reads CASIMDRAHTEAFF. The CDR3 DNA reads TGCGCCAGCATAATGGACAGGGCGCACACTGAAGCTTTCTTT.

Only one count was recorded for this clone. DNA of the CDR3: TGTGCCAGCACTACCACCGACAGACGAGGAAACACCATATATTTT. This translates into CASTTTDRRGNTIYF. The V gene is TRBV2, the J gene TRBJ1-3; TRBD1 might be the D (5 bases). The CDR3 is 15 residues long. CDR1 and CDR2 from the germline V gene are SNHLY and FYNNEI. The V end was cut by 7 bases, the J end by 4 bases, with 17 bases between. Full variable domain (missing parts from reference TRBV2 and TRBJ1-3): EPEVTQTPSHQVTQMGQEVILRCVPISNHLYFYWYRQILGQKVEFLVSFYNNEISEKSEIFDDQFSVERPDGSNFTLKIRSTKLEDSAMYFCASTTTDRRGNTIYFGEGSWLTVV.

This chain links TRBV5-5 with TRBJ2-7, with 8 bases fitting TRBD1. J lost 6 bases, V lost 4 bases, and 9 bases had no gene match. CDR3 size: 14 residues. Germline assignment: CDR1 SGHKS and CDR2 YYEKEE (reference sequence). For the CDR3, the DNA is TGTGCCAGCAGCCGACGACAGGGGTTCGTCGAGCAGTACTTC. Translation gives CASSRRQGFVEQYF.